The 19 T cell receptor beta chains below all came from one sample that was sequenced in a study of tumor-infiltrating lymphocytes in glioblastoma multiforme. Multiple V-beta primers and a C-beta primer amplified TCRB from RNA. TCRdb itself ran the multiplex PCR reads through MiXCR, one entry per CDR3 protein. Found here are roughly 10,000 distinct CDR3 sequences, roughly 70% of them singletons; the top ten hold 29%. Sequenced: brain tumor tissue. These receptors all stem from a male donor with glioblastoma.

The chain joins TRBV11-1 to TRBJ1-1; the D is unclear. Per germline, CDR1 SGHAT and CDR2 FQDESV (reference sequence). V was shortened by 2 bases and J by 0 bases, with 4 bases between the two germline ends. The length of the CDR3 is 13 residues. This CDR3 is CASSLRLNTEAFF. DNA of the CDR3: TGTGCCAGCAGCTTACGCCTGAACACTGAAGCTTTCTTT.

J is TRBJ2-1 and V is TRBV9; possible D gene TRBD2, 7 bases. V was cut by 3 bases and J by 6 bases, with 16 bases left in between. This CDR3 comprises 15 residues. The germline gives CDR1 SGDLS, CDR2 YYNGEE. The CDR3 sequence is CASSAGEGGGNEQFF. For the CDR3, the DNA is TGTGCCAGCAGCGCGGGGGAGGGGGGGGGCAATGAGCAGTTCTTC. The whole variable domain, remainder taken from reference TRBV9 and TRBJ2-1, is DSGVTQTPKHLITATGQRVTLRCSPRSGDLSVYWYQQSLDQGLQFLIQYYNGEERAKGNILERFSAQQFPDLHSELNLSSLELGDSALYFCASSAGEGGGNEQFFGPGTRLTVL.

CDR3 loop: CASSLQGAWTDTQYF. In DNA, the CDR3 is TGTGCCAGCAGCTTACAGGGGGCGTGGACAGATACGCAGTATTTT. The chain employs TRBV11-2 and TRBJ2-3; 8 nucleotides align to TRBD1. Germline CDR1 is SGHAT and CDR2 is FQNNGV. The CDR3 is 15 amino acids. Trimming removed 2 bases from V and 3 bases from J; junction bases left unmatched: 4.

The genes are TRBV6-5 and TRBJ2-3; D is perhaps TRBD2 (5 bases). The germline CDR1 and CDR2 sequences are MNHEY and SVGAGI. V was clipped by 6 bases and J by 7 bases, with 14 bases between them. The CDR3 has 13 residues. The CDR3 region is CASSLVTGYTQYF. The CDR3 DNA reads TGTGCCAGCAGCCTAGTTACGGGATATACGCAGTATTTT.

Comment on this clonotype: Its ends do not fully match the called genes, so a read error is possible. The chain has TRBV7-9 and TRBJ2-1, with 10 bases lining up with TRBD2. CDR1 is SEHNR and CDR2 is FQNEAQ in the germline V gene (reference sequence). The CDR3 consists of 16 residues. The CDR3 DNA reads as TGCGCCAGCAGCCCGTCTAGCGGGAGCACAAAGAATGAGCAGTTCTTC. It codes for CASSPSSGSTKNEQFF.

This chain joins TRBV4-1 and TRBJ1-2; D not certain. V shed 2 bases and J shed 0 bases, with 13 bases lying between them. CDR1 MGHRA and CDR2 YSYEKL come from the germline V gene. The CDR3 spans 16 residues. The CDR3 coding sequence is TGCGCCAGCAGCCAAAAAAGGTACAGATCTAACTATGGCTACACCTTC. Encoded protein: CASSQKRYRSNYGYTF.

The J gene is TRBJ2-7, the V gene TRBV11-2; D possibly corresponds to TRBD2 (5 bases). Germline assignment: CDR1 SGHAT and CDR2 FQNNGV. V dropped 11 bases and J dropped 4 bases, with 24 bases sitting between them. The CDR3 covers 15 residues. The CDR3 region is CACSFSSIALYEQYF. The CDR3 DNA reads TGTGCCTGTAGCTTCTCTAGCATAGCACTATACGAGCAGTACTTC.

On this clonotype itself: This may be a read error: a much more frequent sequence differs by one nucleotide. The V gene is TRBV2, the J gene TRBJ2-1, with D perhaps TRBD1 or TRBD2 (5 bases each). Germline lookup yields CDR1 SNHLY and CDR2 FYNNEI. CDR3 size: 12 residues. Trimming pared 8 bases from V and 4 bases from J, leaving 9 bases between. Here the CDR3 reads CASGGRYNEQFF. CDR3 DNA sequence: TGTGCCAGCGGGGGAAGATACAATGAGCAGTTCTTC.

The chain links TRBV5-4 to TRBJ1-1; 9 bases fit TRBD1. The germline gives CDR1 SGHNT, CDR2 YYREEE (reference sequence). CDR3 length: 14 amino acids. With 7 bases clipped from V and 6 bases from J, the junction kept 10 bases outside the gene matches. CDR3 residues: CASRDRELVAEAFF. In DNA, the CDR3 is TGTGCCAGCCGGGACAGGGAACTAGTTGCTGAAGCTTTCTTT.

For this clonotype: This CDR3 fails to terminate in the conserved phenylalanine or tryptophan, so it likely reflects a read error. The chain links TRBV29-1 to TRBJ2-1, with D perhaps TRBD1 (7 bases). This CDR3 has 14 residues. Germline lookup yields CDR1 SQVTM and CDR2 ANQGSEA. DNA for the CDR3: TGCAGAGTTGGGGGGCGGCAGGGGGGCAATGAGCAGTTCATT. Translation: CRVGGRQGGNEQFI.

This clonotype is judged large. The chain carries TRBV10-3 and TRBJ2-7, with 9 bases identical to TRBD1. Germline loops: CDR1 ENHRY, CDR2 SYGVKD. CDR3 length equals 11 residues. The trim removed 11 bases at V and 7 bases at J, leaving 6 bases unmatched. CDR3 sequence: CALGTGWEQYF. The CDR3 DNA follows: TGTGCCCTCGGGACAGGGTGGGAGCAGTACTTC.

Points on this clonotype: In this CDR3 the conserved last residue, phenylalanine or tryptophan, is missing, so a read error is likely. The V and J genes are TRBV10-1 and TRBJ2-2; TRBD2 matches at 12 bases. Germline lookup yields CDR1 WNHNN and CDR2 SYGVQD (reference sequence). The CDR3 sequence is 16 residues long. The CDR3 coding sequence is TGCGCCAGCAGTGGAATGGCTAGCGGGAGGGCCGGGGGGCTGTTTTCT. It is translated as CASSGMASGRAGGLFS.

This clonotype was detected many times. J is TRBJ2-1 and V is TRBV11-2; D is unclear. Trimming cost V 5 bases and J 6 bases, with 5 bases left between them. Germline V CDR1 and CDR2: SGHAT, FQNNGV. The CDR3 is 11 amino acids. The CDR3 spells CASSIFNEQFF. DNA for the CDR3: TGTGCCAGCAGCATATTCAATGAGCAGTTCTTC.

The rearrangement links TRBV11-2 to TRBJ1-2, with D possibly matching TRBD1 (6 bases). Germline lookup yields CDR1 SGHAT and CDR2 FQNNGV. The CDR3 runs to 15 residues. V was shortened by 5 bases and J by 5 bases, with 18 bases between the two germline ends. The CDR3 bases are TGTGCCAGCAGCCTCCCGTCGGGGGCGGGGTATGGCTACACCTTC. This codes for CASSLPSGAGYGYTF.

This clonotype has at least ten counts. The chain employs TRBV4-1 and TRBJ1-1; TRBD1 matches at 7 bases. CDR1 and CDR2 from the germline V gene are MGHRA and YSYEKL. V shed 5 bases, J shed 0 bases, and the junction held 6 bases outside the gene matches. CDR3 length equals 15 residues. The CDR3 DNA sequence: TGCGCCAGCAGCAACCCGACAGGGTTGAACACTGAAGCTTTCTTT. This sequence encodes CASSNPTGLNTEAFF.

By frequency in the sample, this clonotype is medium-sized. The genes are TRBV4-1 and TRBJ2-2, with a weak D call TRBD2 (6 bases). CDR1 and CDR2 (germline): MGHRA, YSYEKL. The CDR3 totals 15 residues. Trimming took 5 bases from V and 7 from J, leaving 17 bases between them. This CDR3 is CASSSHGGLGGELFF. CDR3 nucleotide sequence: TGCGCCAGCAGCTCCCACGGAGGGCTCGGCGGGGAGCTGTTTTTT.

The V call is TRBV11-2, the J call TRBJ2-3; possibly TRBD1 for D (5 bases). Looked up from germline, CDR1 is SGHAT and CDR2 is FQNNGV. This CDR3 region has 15 residues. Trimming removed 0 bases from V and 5 bases from J, with 12 bases in between. The CDR3 loop reads CASSLDGAFKDTQYF. The DNA for the CDR3 is TGTGCCAGCAGCTTAGATGGGGCATTCAAAGATACGCAGTATTTT.

Note on this clonotype: Germline is not matched at one junction end, which may reflect a read error. V is TRBV4-2 and J is TRBJ2-3; the match to TRBD2 covers 9 bases. Germline-derived CDR1 and CDR2 are LGHNA and YNFKEQ. The CDR3 totals 17 residues. The CDR3 bases are TGTTCCAGAAGCCACGAGTGGGCTAGCGGGACCACAGATACGCAGTATTTT. Translating gives CSRSHEWASGTTDTQYF.

This clonotype is medium-sized in the sample. The chain couples TRBV29-1 to TRBJ2-7; 14 bases map to TRBD2. This CDR3 has 15 residues. The trim removed 2 bases at V and 5 bases at J, leaving 5 bases unmatched. Germline loops: CDR1 SQVTM, CDR2 ANQGSEA. The DNA for the CDR3 is TGCAGCGTTGAATTAGGGACTAGCGGGAGCGACGAGCAGTACTTC. This sequence encodes CSVELGTSGSDEQYF.